These 28 T cell receptor beta chains originate from one sample sequenced in a study of shared clonotypes between healthy human individuals. Only in-frame clones appear in the TCRdb table, and some are missing; sequencing was by immunoSEQ multiplex PCR. The sample includes around 340,000 clones, more than 60% seen only once; the top ten take over 9.5%. The specimen sequenced was memory CD4+ T cells sorted from blood. The subset denotes: CD45RA-negative fraction. The receptors derive from a man aged 25 to 45 in good health.

The V and J genes are TRBV7-2 and TRBJ1-5; 8 bases line up with TRBD1. Germline V gives CDR1 SGHTA, CDR2 FQGNSA. CDR3 length equals 14 residues. J gave up 6 bases and V 5 bases, and 6 bases lay outside the gene matches. The CDR3 spells CASSPGGAGQPQHF. CDR3 DNA: TGTGCCAGCAGCCCAGGGGGCGCGGGTCAGCCCCAGCATTTT.

The rearrangement uses TRBV7-2 and TRBJ2-3; 7 nucleotides agree with TRBD2. The V gene end was trimmed by 5 bases and the J gene end by 0 bases; junction bases not matched to a gene: 5. This CDR3 is built from 15 residues. In germline, CDR1 is SGHTA, CDR2 FQGNSA. CDR3 coding DNA: TGTGCCAGCAGCCCCAGCGGGACTAGCACAGATACGCAGTATTTT. Translated, it gives CASSPSGTSTDTQYF.

The V call is TRBV7-9, the J call TRBJ1-6; a possible D gene is TRBD1 (5 bases). This CDR3 comprises 17 residues. The ends were cut back, 1 base at V and 9 bases at J, with 19 bases in the middle. The V gene's germline CDR1 is SEHNR and CDR2 FQNEAQ (reference sequence). CDR3 nucleotide sequence: TGTGCCAGCAGCTTAGAGATGCAGGGTTTGGGAGGTTCACCCCTCCACTTT. Its translation: CASSLEMQGLGGSPLHF.

J is TRBJ2-5 and V is TRBV6-5; a possible D gene is TRBD2 (5 bases). The germline V and J ends were trimmed by 7 bases and 2 bases, with 14 bases remaining between them. This CDR3 has 14 residues. Germline CDR1 reads MNHEY; CDR2 reads SVGAGI. CDR3 in amino acids: CASTKAGAQETQYF. In DNA form, the CDR3 reads TGTGCCAGCACTAAGGCGGGCGCGCAAGAGACCCAGTACTTC.

This clone qualifies as medium-sized. V usage is TRBV10-3 and J usage is TRBJ2-7; a possible D gene is TRBD2 (5 bases). V dropped 4 bases and J dropped 4 bases, with 17 bases sitting between them. The CDR3 covers 15 residues. Germline V gives CDR1 ENHRY, CDR2 SYGVKD. In DNA form, the CDR3 reads TGTGCCATCAGTGTAGGGAGTCGGTTGTCTTACGAGCAGTACTTC. As protein: CAISVGSRLSYEQYF.

The CDR3 nucleotides read TGTGCCTGGAGCAACAGGGCGGGTGGCTACACCTTC. Protein sequence: CAWSNRAGGYTF. The chain is built from TRBV30 and TRBJ1-2; maybe TRBD1 (6 bases). This CDR3 spans 12 amino acids. The germline V gene encodes CDR1 GTSNPN and CDR2 SVGIG (reference sequence). Trimming removed 3 bases at V and 7 bases at J, with 12 bases between.

This rearrangement joins TRBV5-1 to TRBJ2-2; TRBD2 matches at 9 bases. Germline values: CDR1 SGHRS, CDR2 YFSETQ. This CDR3 region has 16 residues. J lost 0 bases, V lost 3 bases, and 3 bases had no gene match. The CDR3 is CASSWTSASNTGELFF. CDR3 sequence (DNA): TGCGCCAGCAGCTGGACTAGCGCCTCGAACACCGGGGAGCTGTTTTTT.

This chain links TRBV20-1 with TRBJ2-7; D unresolved. This CDR3 has 11 residues. CDR1 and CDR2 from the germline V gene are DFQATT and SNEGSKA (reference sequence). Trimming removed 6 bases from V and 2 bases from J, with 8 bases in between. CDR3 bases: TGCAGTGCCCCGTATGCCTACGAGCAGTACTTC. Residues: CSAPYAYEQYF.

This clone was picked up many times. The chain is built from TRBV4-1 and TRBJ2-3, with 7 bases that match TRBD2. Germline V CDR1 and CDR2: MGHRA, YSYEKL. CDR3 length: 17 amino acids. Unmatched junction bases numbered 11, after V lost 0 bases and J lost 5 bases. CDR3 sequence reads: CASSQEVSGAGIDTQYF. CDR3 nucleotides: TGCGCCAGCAGCCAAGAAGTGTCGGGAGCGGGAATAGATACGCAGTATTTT.

The chain is built from TRBV28 and TRBJ2-1; weak D call: TRBD1 (6 bases). V lost 5 bases and J lost 3, with 11 bases in between. The V gene's germline CDR1 is MDHEN and CDR2 SYDVKM. This CDR3 is built from 14 residues. In DNA form, the CDR3 reads TGTGCCAGCAGTCGACAGGCTCTCTACAATGAGCAGTTCTTC. Protein: CASSRQALYNEQFF.

J is TRBJ2-7 and V is TRBV11-2, with D perhaps assigned TRBD1 or TRBD2 (5 bases each). Germline V lookup: CDR1 SGHAT, CDR2 FQNNGV. The CDR3 spans 12 residues. Trimming stripped 8 bases from V and 3 bases from J, with 11 bases between. CDR3 region: CASLGTIYEQYF. The CDR3 bases are TGTGCCAGCCTTGGGACGATCTACGAGCAGTACTTC.

The chain is built from TRBV9 and TRBJ2-1; 13 nucleotides agree with TRBD2. The CDR3 sequence is 17 residues long. From germline, CDR1 is SGDLS and CDR2 YYNGEE. Trimming took 0 bases from V and 7 from J; bases not matched to a gene: 7. The CDR3 coding sequence is TGTGCCAGCAGCGTAGGGACTAGCGGGAGAGGTTATAATGAGCAGTTCTTC. It translates to CASSVGTSGRGYNEQFF.

In its sample, this clone is medium-sized. The chain couples TRBV7-2 to TRBJ2-5, with 8 bases aligning to TRBD1. The V segment lost 1 base and the J segment 1 base; nucleotides outside the gene matches: 5. The germline CDR1 and CDR2 sequences are SGHTA and FQGNSA. This CDR3 is built from 16 residues. CDR3 sequence (DNA): TGTGCCAGCAGCTTAGACAGGGGGAGAATCCAAGAGACCCAGTACTTC. Translating it yields CASSLDRGRIQETQYF.

The V call is TRBV7-3, the J call TRBJ2-5; D unresolved. V was trimmed by 4 bases and J by 4 bases, leaving 10 bases between them. Germline CDR1 reads SGHTA; CDR2 reads FQGTGA. There are 13 residues in the CDR3. The CDR3 DNA reads as TGTGCCAGCAGCTCCGGGTCCGTAGAGACCCAGTACTTC. It yields the protein CASSSGSVETQYF.

The rearrangement uses TRBV6-1 and TRBJ2-5; D not resolved. The germline gives CDR1 MNHNS, CDR2 SASEGT. Deletions cut 5 bases from V and 5 bases from J, with 12 bases between. The CDR3 spans 13 residues. CDR3 region: CASSFLGPETQYF. The DNA for the CDR3 is TGTGCCAGCAGTTTTCTAGGCCCGGAGACCCAGTACTTC.

This clone was seen a few times. The chain employs TRBV7-9 and TRBJ1-2; D may be TRBD1 (6 bases). The CDR3 runs to 14 residues. Trimming cost V 2 bases and J 7 bases, with 14 bases left between them. Germline lookup yields CDR1 SEHNR and CDR2 FQNEAQ (reference sequence). CDR3 sequence (DNA): TGTGCCAGCAGCTTACTACAGGGTAGTGGTGGCTACACCTTC. Its translation: CASSLLQGSGGYTF.

The chain employs TRBV10-2 and TRBJ2-7, with 7 bases aligning to TRBD1. Per germline, CDR1 WSHSY and CDR2 SAAADI. CDR3 length equals 15 residues. V trimming: 6 bases; J trimming: 0 bases; junction bases outside the gene matches: 8. In nucleotides, the CDR3 is TGCGCCAGCAGGAAGGGACAGTCCAGCTCCTACGAGCAGTACTTC. It is translated as CASRKGQSSSYEQYF.

V and J are TRBV11-2 and TRBJ2-7; 8 bases match TRBD2. Germline assignment: CDR1 SGHAT and CDR2 FQNNGV. V dropped 5 bases and J dropped 5; count of bases not matched to a gene: 14. The CDR3 runs 16 residues. CDR3 sequence reads: CASSTQGSGRLHEQYF. In DNA, the CDR3 is TGTGCCAGCAGCACCCAGGGAAGCGGGAGACTCCACGAGCAGTACTTC.

The rearrangement links TRBV28 to TRBJ2-2; 8 bases agree with TRBD2. The J segment lost 2 bases and the V segment lost 7 bases, leaving 6 bases of the junction unmatched. Germline CDR1 and CDR2: MDHEN and SYDVKM. CDR3 length: 15 amino acids. The CDR3 coding sequence is TGTGCCAGCACCGGGAGGGTCTTTAACACCGGGGAGCTGTTTTTT. This encodes CASTGRVFNTGELFF.

The chain combines TRBV5-1 with TRBJ2-3; TRBD1 agrees at 10 bases. J gave up 5 bases and V 0 bases, and 0 bases lay outside the gene matches. Germline V CDR1 and CDR2: SGHRS, YFSETQ. The CDR3 is 14 residues long. The CDR3 loop is CASSLGDRGDTQYF. DNA of the CDR3: TGCGCCAGCAGCTTGGGGGACAGGGGAGATACGCAGTATTTT.

This clone was counted a few times. The chain is built from TRBV28 and TRBJ1-2; D is unresolved. V gave up 3 bases and J gave up 6 bases, with 8 bases separating them. Germline V gene data show CDR1 as MDHEN and CDR2 as SYDVKM. The CDR3 totals 12 residues. CDR3 residues: CASSFGVDGYTF. CDR3 nucleotide sequence: TGTGCCAGCAGTTTCGGGGTAGATGGCTACACCTTC.

The V call is TRBV7-8, the J call TRBJ2-3, with TRBD2 matching over 9 bases. Germline values: CDR1 SGHVS, CDR2 FQNEAQ. The CDR3 has 15 amino acids. V shed 4 bases and J 0 bases; nucleotides not matched to a gene: 2. The DNA for the CDR3 is TGTGCCAGCAGCTCTAGCGGGGCTAGCACAGATACGCAGTATTTT. Translated: CASSSSGASTDTQYF.

This clone was counted between two and nine times. The chain joins TRBV5-1 to TRBJ2-1; the match to TRBD2 covers 9 bases. With 4 bases clipped from V and 0 bases from J, the junction kept 8 bases outside the gene matches. There are 17 residues in the CDR3. From germline, CDR1 is SGHRS and CDR2 YFSETQ. The CDR3, as DNA: TGCGCCAGCAGCGCCGGTTCGACTAGCGGCTCCTACAATGAGCAGTTCTTC. Translating gives CASSAGSTSGSYNEQFF.

The chain has TRBV7-8 and TRBJ1-1; no clear D gene. This CDR3 has 13 residues. Trimming shortened V by 6 bases and J by 2 bases, and 10 bases separated the two germline ends. The germline CDR1 and CDR2 sequences are SGHVS and FQNEAQ. CDR3 region: CASSLRGNTEAFF. The CDR3 coding sequence is TGTGCCAGCAGTTTAAGAGGAAACACTGAAGCTTTCTTT. The entire variable domain, with the rest obtained from reference TRBV7-8 and TRBJ1-1, is as follows: GAGVSQSPRYKVAKRGQDVALRCDPISGHVSLFWYQQALGQGPEFLTYFQNEAQLDKSGLPSDRFFAERPEGSVSTLKIQRTQQEDSAVYLCASSLRGNTEAFFGQGTRLTVV.

The chain carries TRBV6-4 and TRBJ2-5; maybe TRBD2 (5 bases). The CDR3 is made up of 15 amino acids. The V and J ends lost 8 bases and 3 bases respectively, with 19 bases between them. CDR1 is MRHNA, CDR2 SNTAGT, per germline. This CDR3 reads CASATRTRRKETQYF. DNA of the CDR3: TGTGCCAGCGCTACCCGGACTCGGAGGAAAGAGACCCAGTACTTC.

This chain links TRBV2 with TRBJ2-7; TRBD2 is a possible D gene (5 bases). The CDR3 length is 14 residues. V lost 8 bases and J 0 bases, leaving 14 bases between the germline ends. Germline values: CDR1 SNHLY, CDR2 FYNNEI. CDR3 sequence: CASQGLDSSYEQYF. The CDR3 DNA reads as TGTGCCAGCCAAGGACTGGATTCCTCCTACGAGCAGTACTTC. Full variable domain (remainder filled in from reference TRBV2 and TRBJ2-7): EPEVTQTPSHQVTQMGQEVILRCVPISNHLYFYWYRQILGQKVEFLVSFYNNEISEKSEIFDDQFSVERPDGSNFTLKIRSTKLEDSAMYFCASQGLDSSYEQYFGPGTRLTVT.

The rearrangement uses TRBV29-1 and TRBJ2-7, with D tentatively TRBD1 (5 bases). Germline-derived CDR1 and CDR2 are SQVTM and ANQGSEA. Trimming pared 4 bases from V and 2 bases from J, leaving 9 bases between. The CDR3 covers 12 residues. In DNA form, the CDR3 reads TGCAGCGTTGGTCTGGACACCTACGAGCAGTACTTC. It translates to CSVGLDTYEQYF.

V is TRBV7-2 and J is TRBJ2-2; D perhaps matches TRBD1 (6 bases). Germline V lookup: CDR1 SGHTA, CDR2 FQGNSA. This CDR3 comprises 14 residues. Trimming took 5 bases from V and 7 from J, leaving 14 bases between them. This CDR3 is CASSPTTGLGELFF. CDR3 DNA sequence: TGTGCCAGCAGCCCCACGACAGGACTCGGGGAGCTGTTTTTT.